This T cell receptor (beta chain) originates from a study of blood T cell repertoires in COVID-19. For the study at large: Italy, Spain and the United States were the sources of the convalescent and acute COVID-19 samples. From T cells, B-cell-depleted T cells, or PBMCs came the material, which was cDNA or gDNA.

In the original analysis: Reference gene primers were amplified, and this amplification served to estimate nucleated cell counts. Here immunoSEQ multiplex PCR was the method, and the copy in TCRdb shows in-frame clones only, minus some. The V and J calls and clone size are taken from that table; D and trimming were inferred from the DNA. The table records around 250,000 clones, about nine tenths of them present only once. Sequenced input: peripheral blood. The clonotype originates from a woman between 40 and 55 years old who had recovered from COVID-19.

As DNA, the CDR3 is TGTGCCAGCAGCTTAGACGGGAGCGGCGGGGAGCTGTTTTTT. Translating it yields CASSLDGSGGELFF. The chain combines TRBV7-2 with TRBJ2-2; D perhaps matches TRBD2 (6 bases). The germline V gene has CDR1 SGHTA and CDR2 FQGNSA. The V gene lost 1 base and the J gene lost 7 bases, with 10 bases spanning the gap. The CDR3 length is 14 residues.